The next 10 T cell receptor beta chains were all read from a single sample in a study of T cell responses to AZD1222 COVID-19 vaccine. The method was immunoSEQ multiplex PCR; TCRdb's version includes in-frame clones alone and lacks a portion of them. There are some 120,000 clones in the sample; 84% occur only once, and about a quarter lies in the top ten. Material: peripheral blood, obtained 28 days after the second AZD1222 dose. The source of these receptors is an adult who received the AZD1222 COVID-19 vaccine.

The rearrangement uses TRBV5-1 and TRBJ1-1, with 11 nucleotides matching TRBD1. Per the germline V gene, CDR1 is SGHRS and CDR2 is YFSETQ. Losses at the gene ends were 4 bases for V and 4 bases for J; bases not matched to a gene: 6. The CDR3 length is 15 residues. The CDR3 bases are TGCGCCAGCAGCGCCACGGGACAGGGGGTCACTGAAGCTTTCTTT. This gives the protein CASSATGQGVTEAFF.

This clone was detected only once. The V and J genes are TRBV29-1 and TRBJ2-7; 11 bases match TRBD1. This CDR3 spans 12 amino acids. After removal of 7 bases from V and 3 bases from J, the junction contained 2 bases not matched to a gene. Germline CDR1 is SQVTM and CDR2 is ANQGSEA. The CDR3 here is CSAGTGGYEQYF. CDR3 bases: TGCAGCGCTGGGACAGGGGGCTACGAGCAGTACTTC.

This clone has a single count. The chain uses TRBV9 and TRBJ1-3; D gene unclear. This CDR3 is 17 amino acids long. Germline CDR1 is SGDLS and CDR2 is YYNGEE. Trimming pared 0 bases from V and 0 bases from J, leaving 13 bases between. The CDR3 loop reads CASSVAARGGSGNTIYF. CDR3 sequence (DNA): TGTGCCAGCAGCGTAGCCGCTAGAGGTGGCTCTGGAAACACCATATATTTT.

Here the CDR3 reads CASSRWSGAPPYEQYF. The CDR3 DNA follows: TGTGCCAGCTCACGGTGGTCCGGGGCTCCTCCCTACGAGCAGTACTTC. The V and J genes are TRBV18 and TRBJ2-7; D tentatively reads TRBD1 or TRBD2 (5 bases each). CDR3 length: 16 amino acids. Trimming took off 4 bases at V and 2 bases at J, with 18 bases between the two ends. Germline lookup yields CDR1 KGHSH and CDR2 LQKENI.

This CDR3 reads CASSQTGSKNEKLFF. The CDR3 region has the DNA TGTGCCAGCAGCCAGACCGGGTCAAAGAATGAAAAACTGTTTTTT. The rearrangement joins TRBV7-3 to TRBJ1-4; D is ambiguous. V lost 5 bases and J lost 5, with 15 bases in between. The length of the CDR3 is 15 residues. The germline gives CDR1 SGHTA, CDR2 FQGTGA.

The chain has TRBV19 and TRBJ2-1; 9 nucleotides match TRBD2. V trimming: 6 bases; J trimming: 7 bases; junction bases outside the gene matches: 13. The CDR3 is 16 amino acids. The germline gives CDR1 LNHDA, CDR2 SQIVND (reference sequence). CDR3 coding DNA: TGTGCCAGTAGGGCCTCCCGGCGGGGGGGCGTAAATGAGCAGTTCTTC. It specifies CASRASRRGGVNEQFF.

This clone was seen once. The chain carries TRBV5-1 and TRBJ1-2; unclear D gene. The CDR3 length is 14 residues. Germline CDR1 reads SGHRS; CDR2 reads YFSETQ. Trimming stripped 4 bases from V and 5 bases from J, with 15 bases between. Here the CDR3 reads CASSIGAEGYGYTF. CDR3 coding DNA: TGCGCCAGCAGCATCGGCGCCGAAGGGTATGGCTACACCTTC.

J is TRBJ1-1 and V is TRBV19; TRBD1 is a possible D gene (5 bases). V was shortened by 8 bases and J by 5 bases, with 15 bases between the two germline ends. The CDR3 contains 13 residues. The V gene's germline CDR1 is LNHDA and CDR2 SQIVND (reference sequence). CDR3 nucleotides: TGTGCCAGTCAAGTGGAGGGACGGACTGAAGCTTTCTTT. It codes for CASQVEGRTEAFF.

V and J are TRBV7-2 and TRBJ2-5; D is uncertain. This CDR3 has 13 residues. Germline assignment: CDR1 SGHTA and CDR2 FQGNSA. Trimming cost V 5 bases and J 5 bases, with 12 bases left between them. Written as DNA, the CDR3 is TGTGCCAGCAGCCCCCGGACCCAGGAGACCCAGTACTTC. Its translation is CASSPRTQETQYF.

This clone was detected once. Different DNA sequences within this sample yield the same CDR3. The V and J genes are TRBV7-2 and TRBJ2-7, with 8 bases identical to TRBD2. The CDR3 sequence is 14 residues long. CDR1 SGHTA and CDR2 FQGNSA come from the germline V gene. J was trimmed by 2 bases and V by 1 base; bases with no gene match: 1. The CDR3 DNA reads as TGTGCCAGCAGCTTAGTAGCGGGGACCTACGAGCAGTACTTC. This codes for CASSLVAGTYEQYF.